This T cell receptor beta chain was recovered during a study of blood T cell repertoires in COVID-19. CDR1 is MDHEN and CDR2 is SYDVKM in the germline V gene. Trimming cost V 3 bases and J 3 bases; bases outside gene matches: 4. This CDR3 is 15 amino acids long. Libraries were prepared by immunoSEQ multiplex PCR; TCRdb keeps only in-frame clonotypes and omits some of them. Of 100,000 to 150,000 clones listed, more than 60% are singletons. This clonotype was obtained from a man aged 65-85 years with acute or convalescent COVID-19. The chain combines TRBV28 with TRBJ1-2; 10 bases line up with TRBD1. The sample comprised peripheral blood. In DNA, the CDR3 is TGTGCCAGCAGTTTTCATGGGACAGGGGACTATGGCTACACCTTC. The encoded protein is CASSFHGTGDYGYTF.